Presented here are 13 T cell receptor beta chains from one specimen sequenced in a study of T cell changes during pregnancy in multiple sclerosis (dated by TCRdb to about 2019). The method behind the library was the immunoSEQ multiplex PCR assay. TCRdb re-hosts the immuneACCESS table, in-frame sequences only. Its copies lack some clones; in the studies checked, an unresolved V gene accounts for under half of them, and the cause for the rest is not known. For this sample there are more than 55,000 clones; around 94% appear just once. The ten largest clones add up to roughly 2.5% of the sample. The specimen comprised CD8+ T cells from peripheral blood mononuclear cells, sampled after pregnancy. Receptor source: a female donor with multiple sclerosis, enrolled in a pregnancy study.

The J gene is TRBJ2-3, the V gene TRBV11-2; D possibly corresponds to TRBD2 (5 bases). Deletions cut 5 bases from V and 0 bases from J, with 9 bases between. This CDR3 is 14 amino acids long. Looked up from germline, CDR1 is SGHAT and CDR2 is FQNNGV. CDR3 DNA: TGTGCCAGCAGCCGGACTGAAAGCACAGATACGCAGTATTTT. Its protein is CASSRTESTDTQYF.

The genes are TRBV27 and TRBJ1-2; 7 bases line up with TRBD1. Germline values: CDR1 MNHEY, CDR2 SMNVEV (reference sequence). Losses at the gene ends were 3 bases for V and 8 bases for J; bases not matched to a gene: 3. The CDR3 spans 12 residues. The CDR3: CASSLTGRGYTF. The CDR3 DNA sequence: TGTGCCAGCAGTTTGACAGGGAGAGGCTACACCTTC.

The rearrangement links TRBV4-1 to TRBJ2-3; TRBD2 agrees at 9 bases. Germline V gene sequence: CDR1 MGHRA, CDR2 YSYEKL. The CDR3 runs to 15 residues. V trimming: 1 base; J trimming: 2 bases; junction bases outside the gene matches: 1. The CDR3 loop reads CASSQGGGVTDTQYF. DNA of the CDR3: TGCGCCAGCAGCCAAGGCGGGGGGGTCACAGATACGCAGTATTTT.

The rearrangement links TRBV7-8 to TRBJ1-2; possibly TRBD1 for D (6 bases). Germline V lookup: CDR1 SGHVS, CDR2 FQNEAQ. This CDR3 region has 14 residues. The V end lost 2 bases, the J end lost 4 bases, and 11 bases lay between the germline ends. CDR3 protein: CASSLYRDGYGYTF. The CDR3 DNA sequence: TGTGCCAGCAGCTTATACAGGGACGGCTATGGCTACACCTTC.

The CDR3 protein is CASSYGTGQETQYF. The CDR3 DNA reads as TGTGCCAGCAGCTACGGGACAGGCCAAGAGACCCAGTACTTC. This chain uses TRBV9 with TRBJ2-5; 8 bases line up with TRBD1. CDR1 and CDR2 from the germline V gene are SGDLS and YYNGEE. J was trimmed by 1 base and V by 4 bases; bases with no gene match: 3. The CDR3 extends over 14 amino acids.

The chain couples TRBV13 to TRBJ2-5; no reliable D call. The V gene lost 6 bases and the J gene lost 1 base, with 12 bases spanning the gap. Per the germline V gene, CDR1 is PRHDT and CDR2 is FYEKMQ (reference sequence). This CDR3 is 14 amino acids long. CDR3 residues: CASSSNAIQETQYF. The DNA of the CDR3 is TGTGCCAGCAGTTCAAACGCGATCCAAGAGACCCAGTACTTC.

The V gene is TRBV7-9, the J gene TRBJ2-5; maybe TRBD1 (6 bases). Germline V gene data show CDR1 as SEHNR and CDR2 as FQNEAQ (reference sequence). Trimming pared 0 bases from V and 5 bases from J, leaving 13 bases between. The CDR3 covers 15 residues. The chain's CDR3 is CASSLAPQGGETQYF. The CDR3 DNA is TGTGCCAGCAGCTTAGCACCACAGGGCGGGGAGACCCAGTACTTC.

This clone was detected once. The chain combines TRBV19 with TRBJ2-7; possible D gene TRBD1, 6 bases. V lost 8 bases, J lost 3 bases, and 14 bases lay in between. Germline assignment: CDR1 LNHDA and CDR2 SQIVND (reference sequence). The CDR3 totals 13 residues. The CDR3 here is CASSPGQDYEQYF. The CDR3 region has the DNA TGTGCCAGTTCCCCGGGACAAGACTACGAGCAGTACTTC.

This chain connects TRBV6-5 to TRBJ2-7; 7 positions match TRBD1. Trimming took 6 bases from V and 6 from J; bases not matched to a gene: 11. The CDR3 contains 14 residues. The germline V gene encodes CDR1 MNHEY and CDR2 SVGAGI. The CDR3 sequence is CASSPAGGGSEQYF. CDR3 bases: TGTGCCAGCAGCCCTGCAGGGGGTGGTTCCGAGCAGTACTTC.

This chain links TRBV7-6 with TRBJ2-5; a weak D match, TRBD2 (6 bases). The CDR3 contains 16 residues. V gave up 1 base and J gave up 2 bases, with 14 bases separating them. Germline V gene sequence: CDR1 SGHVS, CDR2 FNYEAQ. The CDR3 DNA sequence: TGTGCCAGCAGCTTAGGGGAGGTTTTCCTTCAAGAGACCCAGTACTTC. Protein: CASSLGEVFLQETQYF.

This chain's CDR3 is CASSGDSTGELFF. In DNA, the CDR3 is TGTGCCAGCAGCGGGGACTCCACCGGGGAGCTGTTTTTT. The rearrangement uses TRBV6-4 and TRBJ2-2; perhaps TRBD2 as D (6 bases). Germline assignment: CDR1 MRHNA and CDR2 SNTAGT. Trimming removed 6 bases at V and 4 bases at J, with 9 bases between. This CDR3 has 13 amino acids.

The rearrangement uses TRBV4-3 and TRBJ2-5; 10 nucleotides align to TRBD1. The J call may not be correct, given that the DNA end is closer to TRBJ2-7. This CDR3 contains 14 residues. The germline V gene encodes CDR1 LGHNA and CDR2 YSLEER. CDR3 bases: TGCGCCAGCAGCCAGGAGGGACAGGGGAGCGAGCAGTACTTC. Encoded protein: CASSQEGQGSEQYF.

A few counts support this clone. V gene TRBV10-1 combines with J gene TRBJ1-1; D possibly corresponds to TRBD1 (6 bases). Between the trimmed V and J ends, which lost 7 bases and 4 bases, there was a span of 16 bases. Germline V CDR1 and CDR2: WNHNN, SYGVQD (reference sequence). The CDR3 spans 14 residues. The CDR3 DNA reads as TGCGCCAGCACCCCGACAGGCGGCTTCACTGAAGCTTTCTTT. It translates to CASTPTGGFTEAFF.